These T cell receptor beta chains were read from a single sample in a study of T cells in Graves' hyperthyroidism and ophthalmopathy. Each CDR3 protein gets one entry after TCRdb re-called the multiplex PCR reads with MiXCR. This table has 500,000 to 700,000 distinct CDR3 sequences, 16% appearing once. Sequencing was performed on blood. The origin of the receptors is a woman younger than 30 with Graves' hyperthyroidism. Each CDR3 is given with its conserved first and last residue. The D gene is left open where the match is weak. Expanded clones are given a class, and other clones once, few, many or no size at all.

v_gene,d_gene,j_gene,abundance,CDR3nt,CDR3aa
TRBV18,-,TRBJ2-5,many,TGTGCCAGCTCCAACCAAGAGACCCAGTACTTC,CASSNQETQYF
TRBV12-3/TRBV12-4,-,TRBJ1-1,-,TGTGCCAGCCGGACCAGGGAAGCTGAAGCTTTCTTT,CASRTREAEAFF
TRBV14,-,TRBJ1-1,few,TGTGCCAGCAGTGCTATCACAGGGAACACTGAAGCTTTCTTT,CASSAITGNTEAFF
TRBV20-1,-,TRBJ2-7,-,TGCAGTGGCCGTGACACGGGGTCCTACGAGCAGTACTTC,CSGRDTGSYEQYF
TRBV10-3,-,TRBJ1-2,-,TGTGCCATCTCACCTTGGGACAACCTTAACTATGGCTACACCTTC,CAISPWDNLNYGYTF
TRBV7-2,-,TRBJ1-3,-,TGTGCCAGCAGCTTTGGAGGGAACGGAAACACCATATATTTT,CASSFGGNGNTIYF
TRBV7-8,-,TRBJ1-4,-,TGTGCCAGCAGCGCCCACGGGGTACATGAAAAACTGTTTTTT,CASSAHGVHEKLFF
TRBV18,-,TRBJ2-7,few,TGTGCCAGCTCACCTCTGGGGGTGAGCGACGAGCAGTACTTC,CASSPLGVSDEQYF
TRBV6-1,-,TRBJ1-2,-,TGTGCCAGCAGTGAATCGTTGCGTGGCTACACCTTC,CASSESLRGYTF
TRBV28,-,TRBJ1-5,-,TGTGCCAGCAACCCAGGGGCCAATCAGCCCCAGCATTTT,CASNPGANQPQHF
TRBV6-5,TRBD2,TRBJ2-2,-,TGTGCCAGCGGTTACGAGCGGGAGATCGGGTTAGGGGAGCTGTTTTTT,CASGYEREIGLGELFF
TRBV29-1,TRBD2,TRBJ2-1,many,TGCAGCGTTGAAGGGGTGCGGGAGCGGTACAATGAGCAGTTCTTC,CSVEGVRERYNEQFF
TRBV29-1,-,TRBJ2-3,many,TGCAGCGTTGAGCCCAGGACAGGAGGGGATACGCAGTATTTT,CSVEPRTGGDTQYF
TRBV19,TRBD2,TRBJ2-7,-,TGTGCCAGTAGTACACGCGGGGGTTACTACGAGCAGTACTTC,CASSTRGGYYEQYF
TRBV11-3,-,TRBJ2-2,-,TGTGCCAGCAGCTTAGGGGGTACTGTTGCGGGCGCGAACACCGGGGAGCTGTTTTTT,CASSLGGTVAGANTGELFF
TRBV20-1,-,TRBJ2-1,many,TGCAGTGCTAGACCCCTGGGCGACCTCTCCTACAATGAGCAGTTCTTC,CSARPLGDLSYNEQFF
TRBV19,TRBD1,TRBJ1-1,-,TGTGCCAGTAGTAAGGGGGCGCACACTGAAGCTTTCTTT,CASSKGAHTEAFF
TRBV29-1,-,TRBJ1-2,many,TGCAGCGTTGGCAGGGACGGCTACACCTTC,CSVGRDGYTF
TRBV12-3/TRBV12-4,TRBD2,TRBJ2-5,few,TGTGCCAGCGCCCCCTGGGGCGGGAGTGGTCAAGAGACCCAGTACTTC,CASAPWGGSGQETQYF
TRBV4-3,TRBD2,TRBJ2-1,-,TGCGCCAGCAGCCAAGGGCGGGGGGATTACAATGAGCAGTTCTTC,CASSQGRGDYNEQFF
TRBV7-9,-,TRBJ2-7,many,TGTGCCAGCAGCTTAGGTCCAGGCCCTAAGTCCTACGAGCAGTACTTC,CASSLGPGPKSYEQYF
TRBV3-1,-,TRBJ2-1,-,TGTGCCAGCAGCCAAGATTTAGGTGGGATATGGAATGAGCAGTTCTTC,CASSQDLGGIWNEQFF
TRBV19,TRBD1,TRBJ1-2,many,TGTGCCAGTAGTACCCCGGGACAGCCAAACTATGGCTACACCTTC,CASSTPGQPNYGYTF
TRBV20-1,-,TRBJ2-1,many,TGCAGTGCTAGACGGCAGACAGCGAGCTCCTACAATGAGCAGTTCTTC,CSARRQTASSYNEQFF
TRBV2,-,TRBJ1-5,-,TGTGCCTCGGGTCATCAGCCCCAGCATTTT,CASGHQPQHF
TRBV6-4,-,TRBJ1-2,once,TGTGCCAGCATCCCACAGGGTCCTTTAACCTATGGCTACACCTTC,CASIPQGPLTYGYTF
TRBV7-2,TRBD2,TRBJ2-7,many,TGTGCCAGCAGCTTTACTAGCGGTCTTGAGCAGTACTTC,CASSFTSGLEQYF
TRBV6-1,-,TRBJ1-6,few,TGTGCCAGCAGTAACGGGCCGAGGAGCTCCTATAATTCACCCCTCCACTTT,CASSNGPRSSYNSPLHF
TRBV28,-,TRBJ2-1,-,TGTGCCAGCAGCATTGGGTACAATGAGCAGTTCTTC,CASSIGYNEQFF
TRBV28,-,TRBJ1-2,many,TGTGCCAGCAGAAAGGGGGGACCGGTGAACTATGGCTACACCTTC,CASRKGGPVNYGYTF
TRBV6-1,-,TRBJ1-5,many,TGTGCCAGCATGAAGGGGATGGAAAATCAGCCCCAGCATTTT,CASMKGMENQPQHF
TRBV19,TRBD2,TRBJ2-3,many,TGTGCCAGTAGACGACTAGCGGGAGGGCAAGATACGCAGTATTTT,CASRRLAGGQDTQYF
TRBV2,TRBD2,TRBJ2-3,many,TGTGCCAGCAGTGGTGTTAGCGGGAGATCAGATACGCAGTATTTT,CASSGVSGRSDTQYF
TRBV20-1,TRBD2,TRBJ2-1,-,TGCAGTGCTAGGGGGCATGGACTAGCGGGAGTAGATGAGCAGTTCTTC,CSARGHGLAGVDEQFF
TRBV3-1,-,TRBJ1-1,many,TGTGCCAGCAGCCTCACAGGGATCACTGAAGCTTTCTTT,CASSLTGITEAFF
TRBV20-1,-,TRBJ2-1,many,TGCAGTGCAGGAAGGCCGAATGAGCAGTTCTTC,CSAGRPNEQFF
TRBV25-1,TRBD2,TRBJ2-5,-,TGTGCCAGCAGTGCCATAGCGGGGGCGGGGGAGACCCAGTACTTC,CASSAIAGAGETQYF
TRBV7-8,TRBD1,TRBJ2-1,-,TGTGCCAGCGCCCCAACGCTAGGACAGGCAACTAATGAGCAGTTCTTC,CASAPTLGQATNEQFF
TRBV9,-,TRBJ2-5,few,TGTGCCAGCAGCGTAGCCGGGGGGCTACAAGAGACCCAGTACTTC,CASSVAGGLQETQYF
TRBV6-1,-,TRBJ1-3,few,TGTGCCAGCAGTGAAGCTTGGGGACCAAACTCTGGAAACACCATATATTTT,CASSEAWGPNSGNTIYF
TRBV19,-,TRBJ1-4,few,TGTGCCAGTAGTATCCAGGCCTCAAATGAAAAACTGTTTTTT,CASSIQASNEKLFF